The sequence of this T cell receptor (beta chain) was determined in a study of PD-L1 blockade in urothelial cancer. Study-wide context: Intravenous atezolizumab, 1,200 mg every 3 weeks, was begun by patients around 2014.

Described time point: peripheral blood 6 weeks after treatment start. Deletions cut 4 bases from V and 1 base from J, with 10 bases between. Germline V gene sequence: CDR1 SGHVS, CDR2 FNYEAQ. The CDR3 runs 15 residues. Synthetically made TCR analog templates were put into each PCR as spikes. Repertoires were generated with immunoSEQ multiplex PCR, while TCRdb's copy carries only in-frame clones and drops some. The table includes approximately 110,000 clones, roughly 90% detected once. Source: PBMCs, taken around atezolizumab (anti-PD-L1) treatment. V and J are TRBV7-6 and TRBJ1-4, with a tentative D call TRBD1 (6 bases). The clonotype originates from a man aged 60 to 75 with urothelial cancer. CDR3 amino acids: CASSYQGLTNEKLFF. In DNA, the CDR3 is TGTGCCAGCAGCTACCAGGGGTTAACTAATGAAAAACTGTTTTTT.